A selection of T cell receptor beta chains follows, all from one sample in a study of PD-1 blockade in classical Hodgkin lymphoma. Sequenced by immunoSEQ multiplex PCR; TCRdb stores in-frame clones only, minus some. The table has approximately 17,000 clones, about nine tenths seen once; the top ten hold 6.9%. Sequences were obtained from peripheral blood mononuclear cells (PBMCs). The source is a human donor with classical Hodgkin lymphoma. The CDR3 runs from the conserved cysteine through the conserved F or W. A D gene is named only where the DNA matches it firmly. Size values are once, few and many counts, or a class for expanded clones, and some rows have none.

.,.,TRBV5-1,TRBJ2-7,TGCGCCAGCAGCTTGATGGGATCAAACTACGAGCAGTACTTC,CASSLMGSNYEQYF
.,.,TRBV30,TRBJ2-1,TGTGCCTGGAGTCAGCCGAACTACAATGAGCAGTTCTTC,CAWSQPNYNEQFF
.,.,TRBV25-1,TRBJ1-1,TGTGCCAGCAGGCGAGTGGGCAACACTGAAGCTTTCTTT,CASRRVGNTEAFF
few,.,TRBV7-6,TRBJ2-1,TGTGCCAGCAGCTTAGTTTTGTTTCTCGACGGCGGAGAGCAGTTCTTC,CASSLVLFLDGGEQFF
.,TRBD2,TRBV7-2,TRBJ2-2,TGTGCCAGCAGCTTAGAAGTTAGGACTAGCATCTCCGGGGAGCTGTTTTTT,CASSLEVRTSISGELFF
once,TRBD2,TRBV10-1,TRBJ2-3,TGCGCCAGCAGCGAAGGGACTAGCGGGAGGCCAGATACGCAGTATTTT,CASSEGTSGRPDTQYF
.,TRBD1,TRBV29-1,TRBJ2-7,TGCAGCGTTGTCCTAGGAGGGACAGGTTACGAGCAGTACTTC,CSVVLGGTGYEQYF
few,TRBD2,TRBV4-1,TRBJ2-1,TGCGCCAGCAGCCCTACCGGACTAGTGGGGTACAATGAGCAGTTCTTC,CASSPTGLVGYNEQFF
.,TRBD2,TRBV5-4,TRBJ2-1,TGTGCCAGCAGCTTACTGACTAGCGGGAGGGGCAATGAGCAGTTCTTC,CASSLLTSGRGNEQFF
.,.,TRBV5-6,TRBJ2-7,TGTGCCAGCAGTTTCACAGGGATCTCTTACGAGCAGTACTTC,CASSFTGISYEQYF
.,.,TRBV29-1,TRBJ2-2,TGCAGCGTGCGCGGGGGCCAGGACACCGGGGAGCTGTTTTTT,CSVRGGQDTGELFF
.,.,TRBV7-6,TRBJ1-2,TGTGCCAGCAGCCCCAGCCGGGACGGGGGCTACACCTTC,CASSPSRDGGYTF
.,.,TRBV5-4,TRBJ2-7,TGTGCCAGCAGGACAGTTTTAGGCGAGCAGTACTTC,CASRTVLGEQYF
.,TRBD2,TRBV25-1,TRBJ2-2,TGTGCCAGCAGTGACAGGGAGGGGACCGGGGAGCTGTTTTTT,CASSDREGTGELFF
.,.,TRBV28,TRBJ1-2,TGTGCCAGCCTCTCGGGGCAGGGATGCCCTTCCTTC,CASLSGQGCPSF
.,TRBD1,TRBV6-1,TRBJ2-3,TGTGCCAGCAGTGAGATGACAGGGGCTACAGATACGCAGTATTTT,CASSEMTGATDTQYF
.,.,TRBV6-1,TRBJ2-7,TGTGCCAGCAGTGTATTTCACTTTTACGCCTACGAGCAGTACTTC,CASSVFHFYAYEQYF
.,.,TRBV30,TRBJ2-2,TGTGCCTGGAACCTTGGGTGGAACACCGGGGAGCTGTTTTTT,CAWNLGWNTGELFF
.,.,TRBV19,TRBJ1-5,TGTGCCAGTAGGGGGGATTCGGGCAATCAGCCCCAGCATTTT,CASRGDSGNQPQHF
.,.,TRBV7-2,TRBJ2-1,TGTGCCAGCAGTTGGGGGAAGGCCGGTGAGCAGTTCTTC,CASSWGKAGEQFF
.,.,TRBV10-3,TRBJ2-7,TGTGCCATCACCAACCTAGGAGGAGCATACGAGCAGTACTTC,CAITNLGGAYEQYF
once,.,TRBV18,TRBJ2-7,TGTGCCAGCTCACCCGACAGGAATCGGAACGAGCAGTACTTC,CASSPDRNRNEQYF
.,.,TRBV25-1,TRBJ2-3,TGTGCCAGCAGTGATCCAGGGAGCGCCACAGATACGCAGTATTTT,CASSDPGSATDTQYF
.,TRBD2,TRBV30,TRBJ2-5,TGTGCCTGGAGTCCGGGACTAGCGGATCAAGAGACCCAGTACTTC,CAWSPGLADQETQYF